A selection of T cell receptor beta chains follows, all from one sample in a study of blood T cell repertoires in COVID-19. Data came from immunoSEQ multiplex PCR; TCRdb stores just in-frame clones and leaves some out. The data show fewer than 120,000 clones, with 70% to 90% seen just once and around 4.4% held by the top ten. Material for sequencing was peripheral blood. Source of these receptors: a human donor in a cohort sampled during active COVID-19. The CDR3 runs from the conserved cysteine through the conserved F or W. A D gene is named only where the DNA matches it firmly. The size of a clone is reported for some rows only, either as once, few or many, or as a class for expanded clones.

V gene: TRBV3-1/TRBV3-2
D gene: -
J gene: TRBJ2-7
clone size: -
CDR3 DNA: TGTGCCAGCAGCCAAGATCAGCGCGAGCAGTACTTC
CDR3 protein: CASSQDQREQYF

V gene: TRBV28
D gene: -
J gene: TRBJ2-3
clone size: -
CDR3 DNA: TGTGCCAGCAGTTTAACAGTCGGGAGCATTAGCACAGATACGCAGTATTTT
CDR3 protein: CASSLTVGSISTDTQYF

V gene: TRBV10-3
D gene: -
J gene: TRBJ1-6
clone size: -
CDR3 DNA: TGTGCCATCACGCCCGGGGATCGTAATTCACCCCTCCACTTT
CDR3 protein: CAITPGDRNSPLHF

V gene: TRBV18
D gene: -
J gene: TRBJ2-3
clone size: once
CDR3 DNA: TGTGCCAGCTCACCACCAGGAGGGACCGCAGATACGCAGTATTTT
CDR3 protein: CASSPPGGTADTQYF

V gene: TRBV19
D gene: -
J gene: TRBJ1-5
clone size: -
CDR3 DNA: TGTGCCAGTAGTAGGCGGTTCTATGACAATCAGCCCCAGCATTTT
CDR3 protein: CASSRRFYDNQPQHF

V gene: TRBV4-3
D gene: -
J gene: TRBJ2-6
clone size: -
CDR3 DNA: TGCGCCAGCAGCCTCTCTTTCGGTGGGGCCAACGTCCTGACTTTC
CDR3 protein: CASSLSFGGANVLTF

V gene: TRBV4-1
D gene: -
J gene: TRBJ2-3
clone size: -
CDR3 DNA: TGCGCCAGCAGCCCCCGGGGTCTAACCGATGCAGATACGCAGTATTTT
CDR3 protein: CASSPRGLTDADTQYF

V gene: TRBV3-1/TRBV3-2
D gene: -
J gene: TRBJ2-1
clone size: -
CDR3 DNA: TGTGCCAGCAGCCAACTTTACAATGAGCAGTTCTTC
CDR3 protein: CASSQLYNEQFF

V gene: TRBV6-5
D gene: -
J gene: TRBJ1-5
clone size: -
CDR3 DNA: TGTGCCAGCAGCCCAGAAGGGGGGGGGCATCAGCCCCAGCATTTT
CDR3 protein: CASSPEGGGHQPQHF

V gene: TRBV7-3
D gene: -
J gene: TRBJ2-7
clone size: -
CDR3 DNA: TGTGCCAGCAGCTTAACCCCGGGCTACGAGCAGTACTTC
CDR3 protein: CASSLTPGYEQYF

V gene: TRBV7-2
D gene: TRBD1
J gene: TRBJ2-5
clone size: few
CDR3 DNA: TGTGCCAGCAGCTCCCCGGGACAGAACCTCCAAGAGACCCAGTACTTC
CDR3 protein: CASSSPGQNLQETQYF

V gene: TRBV18
D gene: TRBD1
J gene: TRBJ2-4
clone size: once
CDR3 DNA: TGTGCCAGCTCATATGACAGGGAGAACATTCAGTACTTC
CDR3 protein: CASSYDRENIQYF

V gene: TRBV3-1/TRBV3-2
D gene: -
J gene: TRBJ1-1
clone size: -
CDR3 DNA: TGTGCCAGCAGCCGCTCGGGTAACACTGAAGCTTTCTTT
CDR3 protein: CASSRSGNTEAFF

V gene: TRBV5-1
D gene: -
J gene: TRBJ2-2
clone size: -
CDR3 DNA: TGCGCCAGCAGCTTGGGGTCTAGCAACCCCGGGGAGCTGTTTTTT
CDR3 protein: CASSLGSSNPGELFF

V gene: TRBV2
D gene: TRBD2
J gene: TRBJ2-1
clone size: -
CDR3 DNA: TGTGCCAGCAGGGTAGCGGGGGGAGCCTACAATGAGCAGTTCTTC
CDR3 protein: CASRVAGGAYNEQFF

V gene: TRBV24-1
D gene: TRBD1
J gene: TRBJ2-2
clone size: once
CDR3 DNA: TGTGCCACCAGTGATCATCAGGGGGCCAACACCGGGGAGCTGTTTTTT
CDR3 protein: CATSDHQGANTGELFF

V gene: TRBV6-2/TRBV6-3
D gene: TRBD1
J gene: TRBJ1-5
clone size: many
CDR3 DNA: TGTGCCAGCAGTTACGCACTCCTGGGACAGCGCAATCAGCCCCAGCATTTT
CDR3 protein: CASSYALLGQRNQPQHF

V gene: TRBV7-2
D gene: TRBD1
J gene: TRBJ2-2
clone size: -
CDR3 DNA: TGTGCCAGCAGCCCACGACGACAGGGTACGTCCGGGGAGCTGTTTTTT
CDR3 protein: CASSPRRQGTSGELFF

V gene: TRBV27
D gene: TRBD1
J gene: TRBJ2-1
clone size: -
CDR3 DNA: TGTGCCAGCAGTGACAGGGGCCCCTACAATGAGCAGTTCTTC
CDR3 protein: CASSDRGPYNEQFF

V gene: TRBV11-1
D gene: TRBD1
J gene: TRBJ1-4
clone size: -
CDR3 DNA: TGTGCCAGCAGCCCCCGGACAGGAGCAACTAATGAAAAACTGTTTTTT
CDR3 protein: CASSPRTGATNEKLFF

V gene: TRBV9
D gene: TRBD1
J gene: TRBJ1-1
clone size: -
CDR3 DNA: TGTGCCAGCAGCGTAGCCCCGGGACAGGGGACTGAAGCTTTCTTT
CDR3 protein: CASSVAPGQGTEAFF

V gene: TRBV10-3
D gene: -
J gene: TRBJ1-4
clone size: -
CDR3 DNA: TGTGCCATCAGTGAGCGGGGTTTTGGTGAAAAACTGTTTTTT
CDR3 protein: CAISERGFGEKLFF

V gene: TRBV19
D gene: -
J gene: TRBJ2-5
clone size: -
CDR3 DNA: TGTGCCAGTAGTCTCAGTCAACAAGAGACCCAGTACTTC
CDR3 protein: CASSLSQQETQYF